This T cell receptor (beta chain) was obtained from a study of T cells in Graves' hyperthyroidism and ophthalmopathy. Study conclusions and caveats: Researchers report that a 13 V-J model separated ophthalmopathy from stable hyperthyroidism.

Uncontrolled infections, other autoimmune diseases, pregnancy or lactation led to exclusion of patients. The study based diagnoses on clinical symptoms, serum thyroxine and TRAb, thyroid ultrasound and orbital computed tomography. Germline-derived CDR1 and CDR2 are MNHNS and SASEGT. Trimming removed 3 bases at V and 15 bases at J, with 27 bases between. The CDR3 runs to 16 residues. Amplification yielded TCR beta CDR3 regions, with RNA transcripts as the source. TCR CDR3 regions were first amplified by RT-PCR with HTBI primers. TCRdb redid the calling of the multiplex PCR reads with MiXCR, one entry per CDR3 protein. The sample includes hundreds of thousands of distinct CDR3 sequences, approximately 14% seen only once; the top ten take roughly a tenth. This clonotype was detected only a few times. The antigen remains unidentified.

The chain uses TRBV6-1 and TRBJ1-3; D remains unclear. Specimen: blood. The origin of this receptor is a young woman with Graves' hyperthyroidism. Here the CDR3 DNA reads TGTGCCAGCAGTGACGCCTTGCACCTAGCGCTGGGAAACGAATATTTT. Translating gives CASSDALHLALGNEYF.